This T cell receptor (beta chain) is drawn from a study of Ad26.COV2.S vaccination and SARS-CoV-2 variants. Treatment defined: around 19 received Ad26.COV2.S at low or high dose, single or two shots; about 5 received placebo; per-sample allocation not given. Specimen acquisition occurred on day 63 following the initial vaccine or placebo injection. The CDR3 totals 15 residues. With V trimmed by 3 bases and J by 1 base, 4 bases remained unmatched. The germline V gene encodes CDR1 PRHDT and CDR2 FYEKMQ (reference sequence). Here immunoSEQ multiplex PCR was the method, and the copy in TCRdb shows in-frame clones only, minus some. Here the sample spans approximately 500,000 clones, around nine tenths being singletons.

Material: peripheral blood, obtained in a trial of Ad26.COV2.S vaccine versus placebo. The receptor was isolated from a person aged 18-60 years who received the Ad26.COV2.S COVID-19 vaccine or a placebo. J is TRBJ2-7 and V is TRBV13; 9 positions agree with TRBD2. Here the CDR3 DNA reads TGTGCCAGCAGCTTGGGGCGGGAGGGATCCTACGAGCAGTACTTC. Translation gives CASSLGREGSYEQYF.